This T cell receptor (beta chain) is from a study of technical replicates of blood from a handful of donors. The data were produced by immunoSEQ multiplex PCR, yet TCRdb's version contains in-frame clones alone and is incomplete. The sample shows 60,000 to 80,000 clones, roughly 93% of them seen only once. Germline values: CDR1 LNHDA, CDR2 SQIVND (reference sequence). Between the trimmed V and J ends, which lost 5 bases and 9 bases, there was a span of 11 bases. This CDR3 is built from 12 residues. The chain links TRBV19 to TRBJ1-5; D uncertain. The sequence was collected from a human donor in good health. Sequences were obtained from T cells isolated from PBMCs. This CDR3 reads CASSGSPWPQHF. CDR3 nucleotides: TGTGCCAGTAGTGGGAGTCCTTGGCCCCAGCATTTT.